These 21 T cell receptor beta chains share one sample of origin, sequenced in a study of blood T cell repertoires in COVID-19. The data were produced by immunoSEQ multiplex PCR, yet TCRdb's version contains in-frame clones alone and is incomplete. The sample yields around 300,000 clones, 80% to 90% seen once. The sample consisted of PBMCs or T cells enriched from blood (not recorded which). The receptors come from a young man who had recovered from COVID-19.

The chain couples TRBV5-6 to TRBJ2-1; the match to TRBD2 covers 7 bases. The CDR3 has 14 amino acids. Per germline, CDR1 SGHDT and CDR2 YYEEEE. Germline trimming cut 3 bases from V and 0 bases from J; bases unmatched to any gene: 0. The CDR3 spells CASSSGGSYNEQFF. In DNA form, the CDR3 reads TGTGCCAGCAGCTCGGGGGGCTCCTACAATGAGCAGTTCTTC.

The rearrangement links TRBV6-6 to TRBJ1-2, with D possibly being TRBD1 (6 bases). This CDR3 has 12 amino acids. CDR1 is MNHNY, CDR2 SVGAGI, per germline (reference sequence). With 7 bases removed from V and 3 bases from J, the gap between germline ends came to 9 bases. The CDR3 protein is CASIQGYYGYTF. The CDR3 DNA reads TGTGCCAGCATTCAGGGGTACTATGGCTACACCTTC.

As DNA, the CDR3 is TGCGCCAGCAGCCTTCCGGGGGGCCAAGAGACCCAGTACTTC. Amino acid sequence: CASSLPGGQETQYF. The rearrangement links TRBV5-1 to TRBJ2-5; 7 bases line up with TRBD2. Germline V gene lookup returns CDR1 SGHRS and CDR2 YFSETQ. The CDR3 has 14 residues. V was pared by 4 bases and J by 1 base, with 4 bases of the junction left unmatched.

CDR3 DNA sequence: TGTGCCAGCAGCCCATTAGTACAGGGCGCGATGAACACTGAAGCTTTCTTT. This encodes CASSPLVQGAMNTEAFF. The chain links TRBV3-1 (or the pseudogene TRBV3-2) to TRBJ1-1, with a weak D call TRBD1 (6 bases). From germline, CDR1 is LGHDT and CDR2 YNNKEL (reference sequence). There are 17 residues in the CDR3. V was clipped by 4 bases and J by 0 bases, with 18 bases between them.

The chain couples TRBV27 to TRBJ2-7, with TRBD2 identical over 10 bases. With 3 bases clipped from V and 1 base from J, the junction kept 3 bases outside the gene matches. Germline loops: CDR1 MNHEY, CDR2 SMNVEV (reference sequence). There are 15 residues in the CDR3. In DNA, the CDR3 is TGTGCCAGCAGTTTCTCTAGCGGGGGTTCCTACGAGCAGTACTTC. This translates into CASSFSSGGSYEQYF.

The V gene is TRBV7-9, the J gene TRBJ1-2, with D perhaps matching TRBD1 (6 bases). Germline V gene lookup returns CDR1 SEHNR and CDR2 FQNEAQ (reference sequence). V dropped 4 bases and J dropped 6 bases, with 15 bases sitting between them. This CDR3 contains 14 residues. The CDR3 DNA is TGTGCCAGCAGCTGGGGGGGGCCCCTGGATGGCTACACCTTC. Its protein is CASSWGGPLDGYTF.

The chain combines TRBV3-1 (or the pseudogene TRBV3-2) with TRBJ1-1; no definite D call. Trimming shortened V by 1 base and J by 0 bases, and 3 bases separated the two germline ends. The germline gives CDR1 LGHDT, CDR2 YNNKEL (reference sequence). The CDR3 extends over 13 amino acids. The CDR3 sequence is CASSQGLNTEAFF. The CDR3 nucleotides are TGTGCCAGCAGCCAAGGGCTGAACACTGAAGCTTTCTTT.

This chain uses TRBV30 with TRBJ1-6; 9 bases fit TRBD1. The CDR3 consists of 16 residues. Germline loops: CDR1 GTSNPN, CDR2 SVGIG (reference sequence). Germline trimming cut 1 base from V and 13 bases from J; bases unmatched to any gene: 14. The CDR3 sequence is CAWSDPPGQGFAPLHF. The CDR3 coding sequence is TGTGCCTGGAGTGACCCTCCGGGACAGGGATTTGCGCCCCTCCACTTT.

The chain joins TRBV27 to TRBJ2-3; no clear D. CDR3 length equals 16 residues. The germline gives CDR1 MNHEY, CDR2 SMNVEV (reference sequence). Trimming pared 2 bases from V and 0 bases from J, leaving 12 bases between. The CDR3 sequence is CASSLDQRLSTDTQYF. The CDR3 region has the DNA TGTGCCAGCAGTTTAGATCAGCGTCTAAGCACAGATACGCAGTATTTT.

V usage is TRBV9 and J usage is TRBJ2-3; TRBD2 matches at 13 bases. The CDR3 totals 18 residues. The germline gives CDR1 SGDLS, CDR2 YYNGEE. With V trimmed by 0 bases and J by 5 bases, 9 bases remained unmatched. The CDR3, as DNA: TGTGCCAGCAGCGTAGGTGGACTAGCGGGGGTCATGGGAGATACGCAGTATTTT. Translated: CASSVGGLAGVMGDTQYF.

The chain employs TRBV2 and TRBJ1-5, with D unclear. CDR1 and CDR2 (germline): SNHLY, FYNNEI. The V and J ends lost 7 bases and 0 bases respectively, with 13 bases between them. The CDR3 consists of 15 residues. The CDR3 is CASTPLSYSNQPQHF. DNA of the CDR3: TGTGCCAGCACCCCCCTCTCGTATAGCAATCAGCCCCAGCATTTT.

This rearrangement joins TRBV5-4 to TRBJ1-6; no firm D call. CDR3 size: 16 residues. Looked up from germline, CDR1 is SGHNT and CDR2 is YYREEE (reference sequence). V dropped 0 bases and J dropped 5 bases, with 12 bases sitting between them. The CDR3: CASSLGYGLNNSPLHF. The CDR3 nucleotides read TGTGCCAGCAGCTTGGGTTACGGTCTAAATAATTCACCCCTCCACTTT.

The rearrangement links TRBV28 to TRBJ1-5; 10 nucleotides line up with TRBD1. After removal of 5 bases from V and 7 bases from J, the junction contained 8 bases not matched to a gene. The V gene's germline CDR1 is MDHEN and CDR2 SYDVKM. The CDR3 runs 15 residues. The CDR3 bases are TGTGCCAGCAGTCGACAGGGGGCGATCAGGCAGCCCCAGCATTTT. It is translated as CASSRQGAIRQPQHF.

The chain combines TRBV27 with TRBJ2-5; no definite D call. Trimming shortened V by 5 bases and J by 7 bases, and 14 bases separated the two germline ends. The CDR3 loop spans 13 amino acids. The germline CDR1 and CDR2 sequences are MNHEY and SMNVEV (reference sequence). As DNA, the CDR3 is TGTGCCAGCAGTCCCAGGTCTCGTGGGACCCAGTACTTC. This codes for CASSPRSRGTQYF.

This chain joins TRBV27 and TRBJ1-1, with D maybe TRBD1 (5 bases). CDR3 length: 13 residues. Trimming cost V 2 bases and J 5 bases, with 9 bases left between them. Germline CDR1 MNHEY, CDR2 SMNVEV (reference sequence). In DNA, the CDR3 is TGTGCCAGCAGTTTAAAGGGGTGGACTGAAGCTTTCTTT. It translates to CASSLKGWTEAFF.

The chain couples TRBV6-5 to TRBJ2-5, with D maybe TRBD2 (5 bases). CDR1 MNHEY and CDR2 SVGAGI come from the germline V gene. The CDR3 extends over 14 amino acids. Trimming removed 4 bases from V and 5 bases from J, with 14 bases in between. This CDR3 is CASSLNSRRETQYF. CDR3 bases: TGTGCCAGCAGTTTAAACTCGAGGAGGGAGACCCAGTACTTC.

V and J are TRBV10-1 and TRBJ2-2, with no clear D. Germline V CDR1 and CDR2: WNHNN, SYGVQD (reference sequence). The germline V and J ends were trimmed by 5 bases and 2 bases, with 9 bases remaining between them. This CDR3 contains 14 residues. CDR3 loop: CASSFNFNTGELFF. CDR3 DNA: TGCGCCAGCAGTTTTAACTTTAACACCGGGGAGCTGTTTTTT.

V usage is TRBV27 and J usage is TRBJ2-1; D possibly corresponds to TRBD2 (5 bases). V lost 5 bases, J lost 0 bases, and 17 bases lay in between. Germline V gene data show CDR1 as MNHEY and CDR2 as SMNVEV (reference sequence). The CDR3 has 17 amino acids. In DNA, the CDR3 is TGTGCCAGCAGTCCCATTGGTAGCGCTTACTCCTACAATGAGCAGTTCTTC. As protein: CASSPIGSAYSYNEQFF.

The chain carries TRBV5-4 and TRBJ2-1; 11 bases map to TRBD2. The CDR3 runs to 15 residues. J was trimmed by 5 bases and V by 4 bases; bases with no gene match: 5. CDR1 and CDR2 from the germline V gene are SGHNT and YYREEE (reference sequence). The CDR3 region is CASSLTSGANNEQFF. The DNA for the CDR3 is TGTGCCAGCAGCCTGACTAGCGGGGCAAACAATGAGCAGTTCTTC.

This clone occurred once. For the CDR3, the DNA is TGTGCCTGGGGAAACAGACTATCCTACGAGCAGTACTTC. Amino acid sequence: CAWGNRLSYEQYF. The chain employs TRBV30 and TRBJ2-7, with D possibly matching TRBD2 (5 bases). Looked up from germline, CDR1 is GTSNPN and CDR2 is SVGIG (reference sequence). The V gene lost 5 bases and the J gene lost 1 base, with 12 bases spanning the gap. This CDR3 region has 13 residues.

The V and J genes are TRBV11-1 and TRBJ1-1, with D tentatively TRBD1 (6 bases). The V end lost 6 bases, the J end lost 7 bases, and 9 bases lay between the germline ends. The CDR3 totals 11 residues. Germline CDR1 and CDR2: SGHAT and FQDESV (reference sequence). CDR3 residues: CASSPGVEAFF. As DNA, the CDR3 is TGTGCCAGCAGTCCAGGGGTTGAAGCTTTCTTT.